The 22 T cell receptor beta chains in this list originate from one sample, sequenced in a study of shared clonotypes between healthy human individuals. TCRdb's table, derived via immunoSEQ multiplex PCR, lists solely in-frame clones and lacks some. The repertoire includes under 2.5 million clones, 85% to 95% of them detected once, and 0.37% sits in the top ten. Sequenced material: naive CD4+ T cells from PBMCs. Subset meaning: CD45RA+ positively selected. These receptors were taken from a man younger than 30 in good health. Some clones in this sample may be carry-over from other donors' samples.

The genes are TRBV4-1 and TRBJ2-7; 10 nucleotides match TRBD2. This CDR3 is 17 amino acids long. The germline gives CDR1 MGHRA, CDR2 YSYEKL. The V and J ends lost 2 bases and 3 bases, in that order; junction bases with no gene match: 10. Here the CDR3 reads CASSQSWTSGLLYEQYF. The DNA of the CDR3 is TGCGCCAGCAGCCAATCGTGGACTAGCGGACTCCTCTACGAGCAGTACTTC.

In DNA, the CDR3 is TGTGCCAGCAGTATGGGGAAAGCGGGAGAGCCCCACAATGAGCAGTTCTTC. Amino acids: CASSMGKAGEPHNEQFF. The chain joins TRBV9 to TRBJ2-1, with 8 bases aligning to TRBD2. Germline lookup yields CDR1 SGDLS and CDR2 YYNGEE. The CDR3 sequence is 17 residues long. V lost 5 bases, J lost 5 bases, and 15 bases stayed unmatched.

This clone occurred a few times. The V gene is TRBV11-2, the J gene TRBJ2-2; D is perhaps TRBD2 (5 bases). Germline V gene data show CDR1 as SGHAT and CDR2 as FQNNGV. Trimming removed 4 bases at V and 4 bases at J, with 16 bases between. There are 16 residues in the CDR3. Here the CDR3 reads CASSWERVRGTGELFF. Here the CDR3 DNA reads TGTGCCAGCAGCTGGGAGCGAGTTCGAGGCACCGGGGAGCTGTTTTTT.

This clone has only one observation. The same CDR3 also results from other DNA sequences found in this sample. The chain joins TRBV5-1 to TRBJ2-3, with 12 bases lining up with TRBD2. CDR1 and CDR2 (germline): SGHRS, YFSETQ. This CDR3 has 16 amino acids. V dropped 0 bases and J dropped 2; count of bases not matched to a gene: 1. For the CDR3, the DNA is TGCGCCAGCAGCTTGGGGACTAGCGGGAACACAGATACGCAGTATTTT. Its translation: CASSLGTSGNTDTQYF.

V gene TRBV14 combines with J gene TRBJ2-6; TRBD2 aligns across 9 bases. Unmatched junction bases numbered 9, after V lost 0 bases and J lost 0 bases. This CDR3 is 20 amino acids long. Germline CDR1 SGHDN, CDR2 FVKESK. The CDR3 DNA reads TGTGCCAGCAGCCAAGAGGTAATGCGCGGGAGGGCCTCTGGGGCCAACGTCCTGACTTTC. It codes for CASSQEVMRGRASGANVLTF.

Remarks on this clone: The sample holds other DNA sequences that translate to the same CDR3. CDR3 region: CASSLGTALNTEAFF. For the CDR3, the DNA is TGTGCCAGCTCACTGGGGACGGCATTGAACACTGAAGCTTTCTTT. This chain joins TRBV18 and TRBJ1-1; D possibly corresponds to TRBD1 (5 bases). Germline CDR1 and CDR2: KGHSH and LQKENI. Trimming pared 4 bases from V and 0 bases from J, leaving 12 bases between. The length of the CDR3 is 15 residues. The entire variable domain, with the rest obtained from reference TRBV18 and TRBJ1-1, is as follows: NAGVMQNPRHLVRRRGQEARLRCSPMKGHSHVYWYRQLPEEGLKFMVYLQKENIIDESGMPKERFSAEFPKEGPSILRIQQVVRGDSAAYFCASSLGTALNTEAFFGQGTRLTVV.

The rearrangement joins TRBV15 to TRBJ1-4, with D hard to call. V was cut by 6 bases and J by 6 bases, with 5 bases left in between. Germline CDR1 reads LNHNV; CDR2 reads YYDKDF (reference sequence). The CDR3 consists of 11 residues. The CDR3 region is CATRDDEKLFF. Written as DNA, the CDR3 is TGTGCCACCAGGGACGATGAAAAACTGTTTTTT.

The chain joins TRBV28 to TRBJ1-3; no definite D call. V was cut by 5 bases and J by 6 bases, with 17 bases left in between. The CDR3 is 15 residues long. The germline gives CDR1 MDHEN, CDR2 SYDVKM. This CDR3 is CASSPRGEVVNTIYF. CDR3 coding DNA: TGTGCCAGCAGTCCCCGGGGAGAGGTGGTAAACACCATATATTTT.

V and J are TRBV6-1 and TRBJ2-7; TRBD1 matches at 10 bases. This CDR3 comprises 15 residues. Germline assignment: CDR1 MNHNS and CDR2 SASEGT. Losses at the gene ends were 5 bases for V and 9 bases for J; bases not matched to a gene: 13. In DNA form, the CDR3 reads TGTGCCAGCAGTCCAGATGGACAGGGGGTTTTCGCGCAGTACTTC. Translating it yields CASSPDGQGVFAQYF.

The V gene is TRBV4-2, the J gene TRBJ1-2; D uncertain. Trimming took 0 bases from V and 0 from J, leaving 11 bases between them. The V gene's germline CDR1 is LGHNA and CDR2 YNFKEQ. This CDR3 comprises 16 residues. The CDR3 DNA sequence: TGTGCCAGCAGCCAAGATCATAGGGCCCCTAACTATGGCTACACCTTC. It is translated as CASSQDHRAPNYGYTF.

This chain uses TRBV4-3 with TRBJ2-3; 7 bases align to TRBD2. V was clipped by 2 bases and J by 6 bases; unmatched bases: 8. The CDR3 is made up of 15 amino acids. Germline assignment: CDR1 LGHNA and CDR2 YSLEER. CDR3 region: CASSQRGMGGDTQYF. CDR3 nucleotides: TGCGCCAGCAGCCAACGAGGAATGGGAGGGGATACGCAGTATTTT.

The rearrangement links TRBV5-4 to TRBJ1-1, with D tentatively TRBD1 (6 bases). The CDR3 has 16 residues. The V gene's germline CDR1 is SGHNT and CDR2 YYREEE (reference sequence). The V and J ends lost 1 base and 4 bases respectively, with 17 bases between them. For the CDR3, the DNA is TGTGCCAGCAGCTTGCCCAGCCTAAGGGGGATCACTGAAGCTTTCTTT. Its protein product is CASSLPSLRGITEAFF.

Note on this clone: This same CDR3 is encoded by further DNA sequences in the sample. V gene TRBV28 combines with J gene TRBJ2-7; perhaps TRBD1 as D (6 bases). This CDR3 spans 12 amino acids. Between the trimmed V and J ends, which lost 6 bases and 3 bases, there was a span of 9 bases. Germline CDR1 MDHEN, CDR2 SYDVKM. CDR3 nucleotides: TGTGCCAGCAGCCTACAGGGCTACGAGCAGTACTTC. It translates to CASSLQGYEQYF.

The DNA of the CDR3 is TGTGCCAGCAGCTTAGGTTCTAGCGGGAGGGCCACAGATACGCAGTATTTT. The encoded protein is CASSLGSSGRATDTQYF. This rearrangement joins TRBV11-2 to TRBJ2-3; 12 positions agree with TRBD2. Germline V gene sequence: CDR1 SGHAT, CDR2 FQNNGV. This CDR3 has 17 amino acids. The V gene end was trimmed by 1 base and the J gene end by 2 bases; junction bases not matched to a gene: 4.

The chain uses TRBV5-1 and TRBJ2-3; TRBD2 aligns across 10 bases. Germline V gene lookup returns CDR1 SGHRS and CDR2 YFSETQ. This CDR3 has 16 residues. Trimming took 5 bases from V and 2 from J; bases not matched to a gene: 8. DNA for the CDR3: TGCGCCAGCAGGCGAGGAACTAGCGGGGACACAGATACGCAGTATTTT. Residues: CASRRGTSGDTDTQYF.

In DNA, the CDR3 is TGCGCCAGCAGCTTAACAGGGGGGACAGGGTTAGAGACCCAGTACTTC. It codes for CASSLTGGTGLETQYF. The V call is TRBV4-3, the J call TRBJ2-5; 9 nucleotides align to TRBD1. The CDR3 has 16 amino acids. Per germline, CDR1 LGHNA and CDR2 YSLEER. Trimming removed 5 bases from V and 4 bases from J; junction bases left unmatched: 11.

V usage is TRBV7-9 and J usage is TRBJ2-1; 11 nucleotides align to TRBD2. The CDR3 length is 14 residues. The V gene's germline CDR1 is SEHNR and CDR2 FQNEAQ (reference sequence). Trimming removed 7 bases from V and 3 bases from J; junction bases left unmatched: 2. The CDR3 loop reads CASNLAGGYNEQFF. CDR3 DNA sequence: TGTGCCAGCAACCTAGCGGGAGGCTACAATGAGCAGTTCTTC.

V is TRBV6-1 and J is TRBJ1-3, with 7 positions matching TRBD1. The J segment lost 4 bases and the V segment lost 6 bases, leaving 3 bases of the junction unmatched. CDR1 and CDR2 from the germline V gene are MNHNS and SASEGT. The CDR3 runs to 13 residues. The CDR3 region has the DNA TGTGCCAGCAGGCCGGGACAGGGAAACACCATATATTTT. As protein: CASRPGQGNTIYF.

This sequence joins TRBV2 and TRBJ2-2; no firm D call. The CDR3 loop spans 14 amino acids. Germline CDR1 reads SNHLY; CDR2 reads FYNNEI. V was cut by 2 bases and J by 1 base, with 5 bases left in between. This CDR3 reads CASSESENTGELFF. The CDR3 coding sequence is TGTGCCAGCAGTGAATCGGAGAACACCGGGGAGCTGTTTTTT.

This clone appeared once. The CDR3 sequence is CASSEGLVYNEQFF. The CDR3 nucleotides read TGTGCCAGCAGTGAAGGGCTGGTATACAATGAGCAGTTCTTC. The chain joins TRBV2 to TRBJ2-1, with no clear D. Deletions cut 1 base from V and 4 bases from J, with 8 bases between. The CDR3 sequence is 14 residues long. Per germline, CDR1 SNHLY and CDR2 FYNNEI.

The J gene is TRBJ2-1, the V gene TRBV21-1; TRBD2, the table's D call, lacks a check against the DNA. TRBV21-1 is recorded as a pseudogene. The CDR3 loop spans 18 amino acids. CDR3 sequence (DNA): TGTGCCAGCTCTCCCTGGGGTAGCGGGAGGGCCCCCTACAATGAGCAGTTCTTC. Its protein is CASSPWGSGRAPYNEQFF.

V usage is TRBV6-6 and J usage is TRBJ1-1; 7 bases map to TRBD1. The germline gives CDR1 MNHNY, CDR2 SVGAGI (reference sequence). CDR3 size: 15 residues. With 4 bases clipped from V and 5 bases from J, the junction kept 10 bases outside the gene matches. This chain's CDR3 is CASSFPGRGGTEAFF. CDR3 coding DNA: TGTGCCAGCAGTTTCCCGGGCAGGGGGGGGACTGAAGCTTTCTTT.